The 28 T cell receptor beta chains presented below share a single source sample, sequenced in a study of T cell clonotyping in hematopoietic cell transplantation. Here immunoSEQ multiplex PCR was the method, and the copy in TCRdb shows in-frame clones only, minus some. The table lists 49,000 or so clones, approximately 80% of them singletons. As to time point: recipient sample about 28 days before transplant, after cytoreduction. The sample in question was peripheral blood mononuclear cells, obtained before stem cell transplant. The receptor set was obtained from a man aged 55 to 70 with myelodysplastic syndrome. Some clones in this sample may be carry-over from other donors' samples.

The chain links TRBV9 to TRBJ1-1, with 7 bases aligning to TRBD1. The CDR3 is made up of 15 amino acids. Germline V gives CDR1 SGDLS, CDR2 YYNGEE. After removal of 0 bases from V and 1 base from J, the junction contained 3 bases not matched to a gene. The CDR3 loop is CASSVGQGGNTEAFF. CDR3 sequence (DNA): TGTGCCAGCAGCGTAGGTCAGGGGGGGAACACTGAAGCTTTCTTT. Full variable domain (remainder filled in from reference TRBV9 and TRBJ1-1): DSGVTQTPKHLITATGQRVTLRCSPRSGDLSVYWYQQSLDQGLQFLIQYYNGEERAKGNILERFSAQQFPDLHSELNLSSLELGDSALYFCASSVGQGGNTEAFFGQGTRLTVV.

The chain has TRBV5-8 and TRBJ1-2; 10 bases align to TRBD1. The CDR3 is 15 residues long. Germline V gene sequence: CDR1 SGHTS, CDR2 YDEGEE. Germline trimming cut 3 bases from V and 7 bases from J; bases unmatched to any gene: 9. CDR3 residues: CASSYWGQGIGGYTF. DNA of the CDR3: TGTGCCAGCAGCTACTGGGGACAGGGGATCGGTGGCTACACCTTC.

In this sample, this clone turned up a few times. The CDR3 spells CASSQDLWGYGYTF. CDR3 in DNA: TGTGCCAGCAGCCAAGATCTCTGGGGCTATGGCTACACCTTC. The chain links TRBV14 to TRBJ1-2; D remains ambiguous. CDR3 length equals 14 residues. V shed 0 bases and J shed 4 bases, with 9 bases lying between them. Per germline, CDR1 SGHDN and CDR2 FVKESK.

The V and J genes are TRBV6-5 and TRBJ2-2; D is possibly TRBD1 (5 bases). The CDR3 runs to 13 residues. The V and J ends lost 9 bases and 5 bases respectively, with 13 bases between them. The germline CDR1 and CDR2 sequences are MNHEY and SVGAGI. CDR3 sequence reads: CASHKRGTGELFF. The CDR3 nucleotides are TGTGCCAGTCATAAAAGGGGAACCGGGGAGCTGTTTTTT.

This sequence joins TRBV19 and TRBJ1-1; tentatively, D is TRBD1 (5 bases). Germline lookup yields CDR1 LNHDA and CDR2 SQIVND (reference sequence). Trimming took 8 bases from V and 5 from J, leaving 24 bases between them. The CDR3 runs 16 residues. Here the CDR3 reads CASSGGMARYWTEAFF. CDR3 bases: TGTGCCAGTTCCGGGGGGATGGCCCGCTACTGGACTGAAGCTTTCTTT.

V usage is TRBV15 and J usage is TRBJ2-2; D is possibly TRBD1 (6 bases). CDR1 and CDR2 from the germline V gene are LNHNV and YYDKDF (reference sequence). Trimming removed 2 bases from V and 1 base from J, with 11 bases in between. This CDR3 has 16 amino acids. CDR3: CATSRTGTLNTGELFF. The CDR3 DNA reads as TGTGCCACCAGCAGAACCGGGACACTGAACACCGGGGAGCTGTTTTTT. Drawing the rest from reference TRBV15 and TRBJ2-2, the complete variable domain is DAMVIQNPRYQVTQFGKPVTLSCSQTLNHNVMYWYQQKSSQAPKLLFHYYDKDFNNEADTPDNFQSRRPNTSFCFLDIRSPGLGDTAMYLCATSRTGTLNTGELFFGEGSRLTVL.

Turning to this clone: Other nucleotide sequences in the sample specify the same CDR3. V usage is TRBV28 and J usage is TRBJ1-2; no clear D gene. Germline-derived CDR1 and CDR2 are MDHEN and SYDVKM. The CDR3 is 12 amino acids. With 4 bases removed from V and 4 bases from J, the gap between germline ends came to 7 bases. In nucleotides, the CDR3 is TGTGCCAGCAGTTCGGGATCCTATGGCTACACCTTC. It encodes CASSSGSYGYTF.

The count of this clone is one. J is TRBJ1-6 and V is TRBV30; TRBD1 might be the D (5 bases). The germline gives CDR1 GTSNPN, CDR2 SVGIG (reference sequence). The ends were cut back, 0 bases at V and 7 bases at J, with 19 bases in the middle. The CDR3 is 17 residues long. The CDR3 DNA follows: TGTGCCTGGAGTGTACTGGGACGAAAACGGGACAATTCACCCCTCCACTTT. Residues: CAWSVLGRKRDNSPLHF.

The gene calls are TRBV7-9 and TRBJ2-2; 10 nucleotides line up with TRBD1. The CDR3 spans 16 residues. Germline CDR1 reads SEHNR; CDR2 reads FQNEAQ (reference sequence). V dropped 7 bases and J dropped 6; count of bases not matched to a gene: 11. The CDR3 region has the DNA TGTGCCAGCATTCCGGGACAGGGGTTTGGGGCCGGGGAGCTGTTTTTT. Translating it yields CASIPGQGFGAGELFF.

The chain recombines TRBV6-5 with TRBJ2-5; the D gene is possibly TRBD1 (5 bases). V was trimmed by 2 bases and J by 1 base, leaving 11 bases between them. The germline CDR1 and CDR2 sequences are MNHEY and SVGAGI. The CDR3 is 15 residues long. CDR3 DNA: TGTGCCAGCAGTTACGGTAGGGGTAGCCAAGAGACCCAGTACTTC. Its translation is CASSYGRGSQETQYF.

In DNA, the CDR3 is TGTGCCAGCAGCTTGGGACAGGGGGCGGGTTTCAAAGAGACCCAGTACTTC. This sequence encodes CASSLGQGAGFKETQYF. The V call is TRBV7-8, the J call TRBJ2-5, with TRBD1 matching 12 bases. This CDR3 region has 17 residues. V gave up 3 bases and J gave up 3 bases; unmatched junction bases: 8. Germline V gives CDR1 SGHVS, CDR2 FQNEAQ.

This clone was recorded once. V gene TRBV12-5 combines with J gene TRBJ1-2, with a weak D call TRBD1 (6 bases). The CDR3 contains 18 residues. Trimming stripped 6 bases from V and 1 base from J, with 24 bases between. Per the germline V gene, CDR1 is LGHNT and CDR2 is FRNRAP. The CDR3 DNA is TGTGCTAGTGGCCCTAACCACCCGGGGCAGGGGATTAACTATGGCTACACCTTC. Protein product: CASGPNHPGQGINYGYTF.

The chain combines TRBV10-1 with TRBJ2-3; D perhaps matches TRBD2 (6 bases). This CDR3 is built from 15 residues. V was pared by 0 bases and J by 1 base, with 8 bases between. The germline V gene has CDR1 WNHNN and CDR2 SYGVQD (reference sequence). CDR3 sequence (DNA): TGCGCCAGCAGTGAGTCCGCTAGCGGCACAGATACGCAGTATTTT. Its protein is CASSESASGTDTQYF.

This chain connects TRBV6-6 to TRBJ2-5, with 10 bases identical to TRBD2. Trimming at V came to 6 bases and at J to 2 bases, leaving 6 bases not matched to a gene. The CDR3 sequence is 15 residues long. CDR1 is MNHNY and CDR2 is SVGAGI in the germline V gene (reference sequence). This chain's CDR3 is CASRLAGGLQETQYF. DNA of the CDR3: TGTGCCAGCAGGTTAGCGGGGGGCCTTCAAGAGACCCAGTACTTC.

The chain's CDR3 is CASSLKAGGSDTQYF. CDR3 DNA: TGTGCCAGCAGCTTAAAGGCAGGGGGCTCAGATACGCAGTATTTT. The chain is built from TRBV7-2 and TRBJ2-3, with TRBD1 matching over 8 bases. The CDR3 is 15 residues long. CDR1 and CDR2 from the germline V gene are SGHTA and FQGNSA. V was pared by 2 bases and J by 4 bases, with 5 bases of the junction left unmatched.

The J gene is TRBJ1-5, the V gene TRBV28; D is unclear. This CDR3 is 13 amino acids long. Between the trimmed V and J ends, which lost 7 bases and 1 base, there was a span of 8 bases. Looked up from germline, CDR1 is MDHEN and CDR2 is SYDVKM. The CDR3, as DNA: TGTGCCAGCACTCTATGGAGCAATCAGCCCCAGCATTTT. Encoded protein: CASTLWSNQPQHF.

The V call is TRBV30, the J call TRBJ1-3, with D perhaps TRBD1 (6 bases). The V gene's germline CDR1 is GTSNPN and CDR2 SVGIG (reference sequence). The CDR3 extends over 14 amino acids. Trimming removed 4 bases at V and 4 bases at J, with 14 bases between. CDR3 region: CAWKGGQYGNTIYF. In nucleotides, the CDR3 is TGTGCCTGGAAAGGTGGACAGTACGGAAACACCATATATTTT.

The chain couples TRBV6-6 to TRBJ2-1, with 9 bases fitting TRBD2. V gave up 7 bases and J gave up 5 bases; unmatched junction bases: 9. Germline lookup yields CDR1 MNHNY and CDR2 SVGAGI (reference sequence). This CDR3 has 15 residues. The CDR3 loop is CASIIAGARNNEQFF. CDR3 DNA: TGTGCCAGCATTATAGCGGGGGCCCGAAACAATGAGCAGTTCTTC.

DNA of the CDR3: TGCGCCAGCAGAAGGGGGGACTACGAGCAGTACTTC. Translating gives CASRRGDYEQYF. This chain links TRBV5-1 with TRBJ2-7; D may match TRBD1 or TRBD2 (6 bases each). CDR1 and CDR2 from the germline V gene are SGHRS and YFSETQ. CDR3 size: 12 residues. Trimming stripped 5 bases from V and 3 bases from J, with 9 bases between.

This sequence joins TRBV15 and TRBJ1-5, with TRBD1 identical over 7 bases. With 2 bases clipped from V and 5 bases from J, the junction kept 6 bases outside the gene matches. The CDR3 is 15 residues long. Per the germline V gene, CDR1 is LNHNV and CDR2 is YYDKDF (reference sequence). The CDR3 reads CATSRTTGTHQPQHF. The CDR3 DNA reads TGTGCCACCAGCAGAACGACAGGGACTCATCAGCCCCAGCATTTT.

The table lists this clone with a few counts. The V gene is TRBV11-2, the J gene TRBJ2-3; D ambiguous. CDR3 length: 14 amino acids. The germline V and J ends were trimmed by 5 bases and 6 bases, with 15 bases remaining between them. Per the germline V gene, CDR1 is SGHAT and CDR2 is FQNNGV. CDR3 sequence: CASSHRTPSDTQYF. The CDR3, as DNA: TGTGCCAGCAGCCATCGGACCCCCTCGGATACGCAGTATTTT.

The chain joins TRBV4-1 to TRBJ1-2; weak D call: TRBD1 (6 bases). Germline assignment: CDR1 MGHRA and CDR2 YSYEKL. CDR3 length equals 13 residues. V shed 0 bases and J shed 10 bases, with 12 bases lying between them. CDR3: CASSQDRGTSYTF. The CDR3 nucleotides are TGCGCCAGCAGCCAAGATCGAGGGACATCCTACACCTTC.

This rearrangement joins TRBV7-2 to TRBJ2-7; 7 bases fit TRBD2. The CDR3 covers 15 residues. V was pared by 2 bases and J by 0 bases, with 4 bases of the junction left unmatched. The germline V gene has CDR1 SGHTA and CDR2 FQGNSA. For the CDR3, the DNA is TGTGCCAGCAGCTTAAACGGGGGGAACTCCTACGAGCAGTACTTC. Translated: CASSLNGGNSYEQYF.

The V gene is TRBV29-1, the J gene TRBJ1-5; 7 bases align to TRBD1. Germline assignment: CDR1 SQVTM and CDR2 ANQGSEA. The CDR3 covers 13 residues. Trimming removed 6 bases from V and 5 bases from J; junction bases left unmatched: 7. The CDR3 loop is CSVADRRDQPQHF. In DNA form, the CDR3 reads TGCAGCGTCGCGGACAGGAGAGATCAGCCCCAGCATTTT.

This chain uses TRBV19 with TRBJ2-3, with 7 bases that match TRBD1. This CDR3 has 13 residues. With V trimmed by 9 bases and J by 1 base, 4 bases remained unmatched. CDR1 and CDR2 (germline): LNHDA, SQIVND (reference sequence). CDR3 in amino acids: CASAGTGTDTQYF. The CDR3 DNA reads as TGTGCCAGCGCTGGGACAGGCACAGATACGCAGTATTTT.

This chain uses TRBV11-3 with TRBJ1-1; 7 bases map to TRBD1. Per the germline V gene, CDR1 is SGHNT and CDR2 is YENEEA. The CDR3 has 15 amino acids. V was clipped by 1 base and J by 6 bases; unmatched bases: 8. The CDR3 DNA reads TGTGCCAGCAGCTTAGGCGGCGACAGGGCCCCTGAAGCTTTCTTT. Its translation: CASSLGGDRAPEAFF.

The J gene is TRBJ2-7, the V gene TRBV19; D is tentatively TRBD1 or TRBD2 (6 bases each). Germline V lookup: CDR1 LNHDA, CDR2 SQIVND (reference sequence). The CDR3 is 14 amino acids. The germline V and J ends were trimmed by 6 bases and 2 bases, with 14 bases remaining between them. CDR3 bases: TGTGCCAGTAGCATCAGGGGAGGCACCTACGAGCAGTACTTC. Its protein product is CASSIRGGTYEQYF. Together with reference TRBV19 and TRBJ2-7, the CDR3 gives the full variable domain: DGGITQSPKYLFRKEGQNVTLSCEQNLNHDAMYWYRQDPGQGLRLIYYSQIVNDFQKGDIAEGYSVSREKKESFPLTVTSAQKNPTAFYLCASSIRGGTYEQYFGPGTRLTVT.

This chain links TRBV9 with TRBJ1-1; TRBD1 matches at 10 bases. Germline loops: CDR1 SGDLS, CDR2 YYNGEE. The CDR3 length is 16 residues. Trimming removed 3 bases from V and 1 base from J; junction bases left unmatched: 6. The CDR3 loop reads CASSDRQGAANTEAFF. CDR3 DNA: TGTGCCAGCAGCGACCGACAGGGGGCGGCGAACACTGAAGCTTTCTTT.